The T cell receptor beta chain under discussion was sequenced for a study of response to subunit inactivated influenza vaccine. This clonotype was seen only a few times. V dropped 5 bases and J dropped 2; count of bases not matched to a gene: 13. Germline-derived CDR1 and CDR2 are DFQATT and SNEGSKA (reference sequence). The CDR3 covers 17 residues. TCRdb used MiXCR to reprocess the RT-PCR reads, holding one entry per CDR3 protein. The sample lists fewer than 550,000 distinct CDR3 sequences; around 25% were seen once. The chain carries TRBV20-1 and TRBJ2-2; 8 bases fit TRBD1. This sequence was found in a middle-aged man who received an inactivated influenza vaccine. Sequencing was performed on CD4+ T cells sorted from PBMCs, taken about 5 days after vaccination. The CDR3 region is CSAPTPGTGTNTGELFF. The DNA for the CDR3 is TGCAGTGCTCCTACCCCCGGGACAGGTACCAACACCGGGGAGCTGTTTTTT.